This record covers a single T cell receptor (beta chain). Germline CDR1 is SGHNT and CDR2 is YYREEE (reference sequence). The CDR3 is 15 amino acids. After removal of 3 bases from V and 2 bases from J, the junction contained 4 bases not matched to a gene. The data are from a study of cytomegalovirus exposure and HLA in healthy donors. PCR involved 60 Vbeta and 13 Jbeta primers. Data came from immunoSEQ multiplex PCR; TCRdb stores just in-frame clones and leaves some out. Found here are roughly 120,000 clones, 81% of them singletons; the top ten hold approximately 0.99%. The chain combines TRBV5-4 with TRBJ2-1; 8 bases line up with TRBD2. Input material: PBMCs. This TCR was sampled from a woman aged 25 to 39 in good health and CMV-seronegative. CDR3 region: CASSSGLVTYNEQFF. In DNA form, the CDR3 reads TGTGCCAGCAGCTCGGGACTAGTGACCTACAATGAGCAGTTCTTC.